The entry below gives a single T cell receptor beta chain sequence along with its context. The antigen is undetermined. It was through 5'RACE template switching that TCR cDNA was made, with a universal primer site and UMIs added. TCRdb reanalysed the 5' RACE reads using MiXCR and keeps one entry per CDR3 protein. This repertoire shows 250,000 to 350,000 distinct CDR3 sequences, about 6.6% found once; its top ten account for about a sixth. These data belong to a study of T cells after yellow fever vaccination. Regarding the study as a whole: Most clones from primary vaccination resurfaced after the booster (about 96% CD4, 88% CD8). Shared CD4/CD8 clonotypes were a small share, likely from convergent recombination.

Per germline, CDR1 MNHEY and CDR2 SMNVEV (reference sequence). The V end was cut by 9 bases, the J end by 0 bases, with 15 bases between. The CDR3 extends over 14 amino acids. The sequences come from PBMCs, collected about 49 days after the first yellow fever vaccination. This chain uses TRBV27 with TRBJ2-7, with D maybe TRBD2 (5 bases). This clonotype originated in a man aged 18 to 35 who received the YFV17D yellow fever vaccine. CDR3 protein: CASGRTGSSYEQYV. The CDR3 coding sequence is TGTGCCAGTGGACGGACTGGCAGCTCCTACGAGCAGTACGTC.